This T cell receptor (beta chain) appears in the sequencing data of a study of OX40 agonist ivuxolimab in advanced cancers. Study context: Treatment received earlier with anti-PD-1, anti-PD-L1 or anti-CTLA-4 agents was allowed, and around 40% had some. Study-level points and caveats: Several nonresponders also turned out to have low normalized T-cell clonal expansion.

Comments on this clone: Antigen specificity is unknown.

Germline values: CDR1 SGHDN, CDR2 FVKESK. The CDR3 runs to 16 residues. V shed 0 bases and J shed 0 bases, with 8 bases lying between them. The assay was immunoSEQ multiplex PCR, and TCRdb's table has in-frame clones only and misses some. The table includes 50,000 to 65,000 clones, around 80% detected once. This TCR came from an adult with an advanced solid tumor such as melanoma, head and neck, liver or kidney cancer. The rearrangement links TRBV14 to TRBJ2-2; D may be TRBD1 or TRBD2 (5 bases each). The sample here was CD4+ or CD8+ T cells sorted from blood, taken in a trial of the OX40 agonist ivuxolimab. Here the CDR3 reads CASSQEGTANTGELFF. CDR3 DNA: TGTGCCAGCAGCCAAGAAGGGACGGCGAACACCGGGGAGCTGTTTTTT.